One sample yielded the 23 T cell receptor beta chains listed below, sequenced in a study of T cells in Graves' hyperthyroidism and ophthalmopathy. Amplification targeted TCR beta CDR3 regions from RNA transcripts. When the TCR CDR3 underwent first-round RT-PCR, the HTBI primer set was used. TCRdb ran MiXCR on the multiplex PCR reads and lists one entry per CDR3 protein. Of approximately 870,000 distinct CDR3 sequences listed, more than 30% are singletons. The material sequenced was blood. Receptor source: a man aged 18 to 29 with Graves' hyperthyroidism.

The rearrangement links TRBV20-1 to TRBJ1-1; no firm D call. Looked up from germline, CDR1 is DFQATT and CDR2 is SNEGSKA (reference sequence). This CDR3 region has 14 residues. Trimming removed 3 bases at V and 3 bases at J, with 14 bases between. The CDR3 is CSARAGTLYTEAFF. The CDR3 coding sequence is TGCAGTGCTAGGGCCGGAACACTTTACACTGAAGCTTTCTTT.

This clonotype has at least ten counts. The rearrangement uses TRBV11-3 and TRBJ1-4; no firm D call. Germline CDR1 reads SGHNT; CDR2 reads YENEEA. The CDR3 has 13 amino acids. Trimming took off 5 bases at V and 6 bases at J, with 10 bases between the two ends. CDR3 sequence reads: CASSGGPDEKLFF. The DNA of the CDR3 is TGTGCCAGCAGCGGCGGCCCCGATGAAAAACTGTTTTTT.

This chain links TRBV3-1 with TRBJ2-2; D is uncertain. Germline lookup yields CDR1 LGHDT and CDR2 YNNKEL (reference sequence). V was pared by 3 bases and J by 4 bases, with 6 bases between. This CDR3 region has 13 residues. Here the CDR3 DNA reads TGTGCCAGCAGCCACCTCGTCACCGGGGAGCTGTTTTTT. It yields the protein CASSHLVTGELFF.

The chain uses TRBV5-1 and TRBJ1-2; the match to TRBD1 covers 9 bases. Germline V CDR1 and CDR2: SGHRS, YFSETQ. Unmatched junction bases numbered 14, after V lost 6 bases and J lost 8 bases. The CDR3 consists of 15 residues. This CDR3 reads CASTDGTGFREGYTF. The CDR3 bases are TGCGCCAGCACCGACGGGACAGGGTTCCGAGAGGGCTACACCTTC.

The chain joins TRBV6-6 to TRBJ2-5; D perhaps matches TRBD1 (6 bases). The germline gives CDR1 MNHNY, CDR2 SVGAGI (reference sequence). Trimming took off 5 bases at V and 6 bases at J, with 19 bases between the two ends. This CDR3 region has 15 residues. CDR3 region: CASSGTSQGQKTQYF. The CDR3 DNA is TGTGCCAGCAGTGGAACCTCCCAGGGGCAGAAGACCCAGTACTTC.

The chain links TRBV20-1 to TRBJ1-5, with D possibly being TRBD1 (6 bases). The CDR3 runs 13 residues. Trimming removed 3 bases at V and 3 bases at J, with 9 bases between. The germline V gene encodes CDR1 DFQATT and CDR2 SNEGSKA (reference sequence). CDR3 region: CSASTGNNQPQHF. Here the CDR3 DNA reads TGCAGTGCTAGTACAGGGAACAATCAGCCCCAGCATTTT.

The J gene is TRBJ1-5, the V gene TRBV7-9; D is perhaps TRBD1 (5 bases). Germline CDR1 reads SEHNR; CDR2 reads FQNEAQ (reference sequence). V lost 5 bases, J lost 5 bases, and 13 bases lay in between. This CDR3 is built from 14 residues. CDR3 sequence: CASSPVPGHQPQHF. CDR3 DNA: TGTGCCAGCAGCCCGGTACCGGGGCATCAGCCCCAGCATTTT.

The CDR3 sequence is CASRLTGASTEAFF. The CDR3, as DNA: TGCGCCAGCAGGCTGACAGGGGCGAGCACTGAAGCTTTCTTT. V usage is TRBV5-1 and J usage is TRBJ1-1; 8 nucleotides match TRBD1. Germline V gives CDR1 SGHRS, CDR2 YFSETQ. Trimming at V came to 5 bases and at J to 4 bases, leaving 7 bases not matched to a gene. The CDR3 is 14 amino acids.

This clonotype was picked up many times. The CDR3 reads CSVGQLMGLDTGELFF. The CDR3 DNA follows: TGCAGCGTTGGCCAACTTATGGGGTTGGACACCGGGGAGCTGTTTTTT. This rearrangement joins TRBV29-1 to TRBJ2-2; D ambiguous. The CDR3 is made up of 16 amino acids. Per the germline V gene, CDR1 is SQVTM and CDR2 is ANQGSEA. V was pared by 4 bases and J by 3 bases, with 18 bases between.

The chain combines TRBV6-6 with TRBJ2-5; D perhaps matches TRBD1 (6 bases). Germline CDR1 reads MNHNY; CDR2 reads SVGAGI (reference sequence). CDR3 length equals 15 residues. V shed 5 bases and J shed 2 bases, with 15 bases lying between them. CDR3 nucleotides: TGTGCCAGCAGTCGCAGGCGGACAGTTCAAGAGACCCAGTACTTC. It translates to CASSRRRTVQETQYF.

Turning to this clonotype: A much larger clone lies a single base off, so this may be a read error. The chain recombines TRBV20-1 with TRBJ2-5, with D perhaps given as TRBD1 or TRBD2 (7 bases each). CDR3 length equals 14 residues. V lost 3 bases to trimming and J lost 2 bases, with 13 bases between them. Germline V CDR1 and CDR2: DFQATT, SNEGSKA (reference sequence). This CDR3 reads CSARSGGAQETQYF. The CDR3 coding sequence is TGCAGTGCTAGGTCAGGGGGGGCACAAGAGACCCAGTACTTC.

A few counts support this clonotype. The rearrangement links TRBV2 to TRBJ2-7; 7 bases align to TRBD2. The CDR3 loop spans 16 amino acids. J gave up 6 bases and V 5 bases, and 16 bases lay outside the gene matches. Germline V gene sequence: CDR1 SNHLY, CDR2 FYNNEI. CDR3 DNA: TGTGCCAGCAGTTGGGCTACCGGGACGGGAGGTGCCGAGCAGTACTTC. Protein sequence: CASSWATGTGGAEQYF.

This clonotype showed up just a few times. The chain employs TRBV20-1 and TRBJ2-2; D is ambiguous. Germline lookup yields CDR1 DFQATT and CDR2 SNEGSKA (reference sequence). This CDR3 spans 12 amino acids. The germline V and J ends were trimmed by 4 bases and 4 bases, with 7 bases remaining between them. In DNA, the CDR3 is TGCAGTGCTACGCTTGTCACCGGGGAGCTGTTTTTT. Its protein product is CSATLVTGELFF.

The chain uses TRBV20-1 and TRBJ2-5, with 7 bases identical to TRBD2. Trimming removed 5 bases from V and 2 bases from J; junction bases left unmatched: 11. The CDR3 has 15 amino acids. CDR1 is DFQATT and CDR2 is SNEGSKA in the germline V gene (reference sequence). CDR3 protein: CSALPSSGDQETQYF. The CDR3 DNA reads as TGCAGTGCTTTACCCTCTAGCGGAGATCAAGAGACCCAGTACTTC.

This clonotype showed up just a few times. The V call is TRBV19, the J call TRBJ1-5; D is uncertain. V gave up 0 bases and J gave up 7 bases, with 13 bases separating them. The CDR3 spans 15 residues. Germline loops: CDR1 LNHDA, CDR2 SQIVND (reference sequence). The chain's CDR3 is CASSIDRWYSQPQHF. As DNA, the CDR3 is TGTGCCAGTAGTATAGACCGATGGTATTCCCAGCCCCAGCATTTT.

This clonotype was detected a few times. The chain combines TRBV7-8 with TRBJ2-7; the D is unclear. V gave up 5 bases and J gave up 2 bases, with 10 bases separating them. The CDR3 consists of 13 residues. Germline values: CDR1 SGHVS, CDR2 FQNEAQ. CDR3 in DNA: TGTGCCAGCAGCCCCTCCTCACCCTACGAGCAGTACTTC. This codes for CASSPSSPYEQYF.

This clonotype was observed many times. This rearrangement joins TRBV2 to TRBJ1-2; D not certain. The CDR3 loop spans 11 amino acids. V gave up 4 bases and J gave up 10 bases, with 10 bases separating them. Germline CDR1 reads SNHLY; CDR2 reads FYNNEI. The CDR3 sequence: CASSASGIYTF. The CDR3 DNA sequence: TGTGCCAGCAGTGCCTCCGGGATCTACACCTTC.

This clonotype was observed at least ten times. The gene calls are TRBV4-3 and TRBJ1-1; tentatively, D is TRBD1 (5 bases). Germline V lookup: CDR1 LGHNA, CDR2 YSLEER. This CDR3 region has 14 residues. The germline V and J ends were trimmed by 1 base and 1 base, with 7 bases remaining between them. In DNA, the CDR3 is TGCGCCAGCAGCCAAGGGACACCGAACACTGAAGCTTTCTTT. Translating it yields CASSQGTPNTEAFF.

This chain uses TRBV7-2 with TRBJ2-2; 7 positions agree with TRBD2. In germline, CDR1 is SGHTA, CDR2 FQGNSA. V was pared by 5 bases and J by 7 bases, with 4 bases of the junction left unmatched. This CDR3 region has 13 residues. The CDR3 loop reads CASSTSGNGELFF. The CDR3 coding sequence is TGTGCCAGCAGCACGAGCGGGAACGGGGAGCTGTTTTTT.

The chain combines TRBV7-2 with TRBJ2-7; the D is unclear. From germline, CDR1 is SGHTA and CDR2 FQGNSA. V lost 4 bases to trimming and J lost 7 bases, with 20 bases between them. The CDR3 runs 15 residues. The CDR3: CASSYTISLTREQYF. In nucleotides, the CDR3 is TGTGCCAGCAGCTACACTATCAGCCTCACTCGGGAGCAGTACTTC.

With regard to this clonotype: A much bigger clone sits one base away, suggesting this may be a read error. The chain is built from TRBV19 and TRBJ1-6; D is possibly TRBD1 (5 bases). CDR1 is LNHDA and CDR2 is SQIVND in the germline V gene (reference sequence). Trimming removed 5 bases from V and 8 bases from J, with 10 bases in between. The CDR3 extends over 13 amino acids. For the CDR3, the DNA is TGTGCCAGTAGTGCAGGGAATGATTCACCCCTCCACTTT. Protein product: CASSAGNDSPLHF.

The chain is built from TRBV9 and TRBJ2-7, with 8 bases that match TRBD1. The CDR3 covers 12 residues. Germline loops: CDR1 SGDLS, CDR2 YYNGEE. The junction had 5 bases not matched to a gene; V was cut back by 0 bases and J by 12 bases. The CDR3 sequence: CASSVGTGPAYF. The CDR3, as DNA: TGTGCCAGCAGCGTAGGGACAGGGCCGGCGTACTTC.

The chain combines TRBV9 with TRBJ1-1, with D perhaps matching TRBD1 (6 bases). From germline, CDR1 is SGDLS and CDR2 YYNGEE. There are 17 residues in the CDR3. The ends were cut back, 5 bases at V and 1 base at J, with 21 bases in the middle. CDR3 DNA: TGTGCCAGCAGTGGATTGAAGCCCACACAGGGGAACACTGAAGCTTTCTTT. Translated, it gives CASSGLKPTQGNTEAFF.